This entry concerns a single T cell receptor beta chain. The data were obtained in a study of cytomegalovirus exposure and HLA in healthy donors. Clones were read by immunoSEQ multiplex PCR, and TCRdb kept only the in-frame ones, dropping some. The sample holds 200,000 or so clones; around 80% are singletons and the top ten take under 15%. With V trimmed by 3 bases and J by 7 bases, 11 bases remained unmatched. Per the germline V gene, CDR1 is SGHVS and CDR2 is FNYEAQ. This CDR3 comprises 15 residues. This receptor was obtained from a woman aged 25 to 45 in good health and CMV-seropositive. Specimen: PBMCs. J is TRBJ1-1 and V is TRBV7-6, with 7 bases aligning to TRBD1. DNA for the CDR3: TGTGCCAGCAGCTTGAGGGGGCGATCCGTTGGTGAAGCTTTCTTT. This codes for CASSLRGRSVGEAFF.